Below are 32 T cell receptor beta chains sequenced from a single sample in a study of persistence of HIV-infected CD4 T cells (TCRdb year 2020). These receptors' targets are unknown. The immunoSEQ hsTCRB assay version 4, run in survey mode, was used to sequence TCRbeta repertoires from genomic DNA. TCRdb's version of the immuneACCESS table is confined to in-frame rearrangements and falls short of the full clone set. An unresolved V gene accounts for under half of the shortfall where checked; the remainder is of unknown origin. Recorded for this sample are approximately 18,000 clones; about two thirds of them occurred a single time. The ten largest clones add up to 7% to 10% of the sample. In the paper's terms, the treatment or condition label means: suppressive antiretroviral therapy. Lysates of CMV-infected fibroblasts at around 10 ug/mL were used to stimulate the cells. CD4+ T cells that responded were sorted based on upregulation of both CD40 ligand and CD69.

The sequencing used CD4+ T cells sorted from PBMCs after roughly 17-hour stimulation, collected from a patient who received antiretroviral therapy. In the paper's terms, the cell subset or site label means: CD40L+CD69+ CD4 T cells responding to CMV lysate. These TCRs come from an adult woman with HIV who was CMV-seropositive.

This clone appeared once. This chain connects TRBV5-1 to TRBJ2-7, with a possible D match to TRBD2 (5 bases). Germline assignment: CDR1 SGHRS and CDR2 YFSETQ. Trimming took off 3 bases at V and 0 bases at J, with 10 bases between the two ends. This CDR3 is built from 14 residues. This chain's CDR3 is CASSWSGSSYEQYF. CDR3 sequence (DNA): TGCGCCAGCAGCTGGTCGGGAAGCTCCTACGAGCAGTACTTC.

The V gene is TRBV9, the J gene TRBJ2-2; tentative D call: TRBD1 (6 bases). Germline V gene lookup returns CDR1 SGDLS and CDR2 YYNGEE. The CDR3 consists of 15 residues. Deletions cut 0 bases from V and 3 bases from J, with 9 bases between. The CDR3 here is CASSVGGGYTGELFF. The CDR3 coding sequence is TGTGCCAGCAGCGTAGGAGGGGGATACACCGGGGAGCTGTTTTTT.

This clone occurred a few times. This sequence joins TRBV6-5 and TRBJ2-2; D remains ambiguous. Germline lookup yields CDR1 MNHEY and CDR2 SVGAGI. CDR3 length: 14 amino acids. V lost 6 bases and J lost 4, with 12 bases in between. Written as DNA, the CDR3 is TGTGCCAGCAGCACCCAGTGGGGCACCGGGGAGCTGTTTTTT. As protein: CASSTQWGTGELFF.

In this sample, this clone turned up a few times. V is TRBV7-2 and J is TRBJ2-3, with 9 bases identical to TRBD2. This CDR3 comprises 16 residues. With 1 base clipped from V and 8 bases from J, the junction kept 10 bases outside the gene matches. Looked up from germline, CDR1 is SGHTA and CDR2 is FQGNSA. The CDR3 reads CASSLVSASGDGTQYF. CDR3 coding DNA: TGTGCCAGCAGCTTAGTCTCGGCTAGCGGGGATGGTACGCAGTATTTT.

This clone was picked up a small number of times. Here the CDR3 reads CASSLGRNTGELFF. The CDR3 DNA reads TGTGCCAGCAGCTTGGGGCGTAACACCGGGGAGCTGTTTTTT. This chain uses TRBV5-4 with TRBJ2-2; D ambiguous. CDR1 SGHNT and CDR2 YYREEE come from the germline V gene (reference sequence). The CDR3 sequence is 14 residues long. V gave up 0 bases and J gave up 2 bases, with 5 bases separating them. The full variable domain, its missing parts supplied by reference TRBV5-4 and TRBJ2-2, is ETGVTQSPTHLIKTRGQQVTLRCSSQSGHNTVSWYQQALGQGPQFIFQYYREEENGRGNFPPRFSGLQFPNYSSELNVNALELDDSALYLCASSLGRNTGELFFGEGSRLTVL.

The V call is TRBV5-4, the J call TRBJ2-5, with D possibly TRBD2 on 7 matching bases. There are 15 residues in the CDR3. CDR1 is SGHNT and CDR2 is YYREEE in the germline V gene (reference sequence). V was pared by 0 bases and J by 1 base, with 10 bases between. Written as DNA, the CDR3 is TGTGCCAGCAGCTTGGGGGGGGGCGGCCAAGAGACCCAGTACTTC. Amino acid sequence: CASSLGGGGQETQYF. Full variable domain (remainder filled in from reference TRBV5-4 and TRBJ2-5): ETGVTQSPTHLIKTRGQQVTLRCSSQSGHNTVSWYQQALGQGPQFIFQYYREEENGRGNFPPRFSGLQFPNYSSELNVNALELDDSALYLCASSLGGGGQETQYFGPGTRLLVL.

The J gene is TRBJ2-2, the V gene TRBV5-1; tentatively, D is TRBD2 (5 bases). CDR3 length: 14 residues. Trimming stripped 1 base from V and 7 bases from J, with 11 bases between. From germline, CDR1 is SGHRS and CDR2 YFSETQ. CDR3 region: CASSLRRVVGELFF. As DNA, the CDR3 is TGCGCCAGCAGCTTGAGGCGGGTCGTCGGGGAGCTGTTTTTT.

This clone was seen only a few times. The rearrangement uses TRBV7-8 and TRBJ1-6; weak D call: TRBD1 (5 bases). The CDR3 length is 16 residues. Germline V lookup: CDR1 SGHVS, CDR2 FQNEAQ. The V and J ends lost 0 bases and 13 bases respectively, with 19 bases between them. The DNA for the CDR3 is TGTGCCAGCAGCTTAGCGGTAGGGGACTATAGCCGGCCCCTCCACTTT. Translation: CASSLAVGDYSRPLHF.

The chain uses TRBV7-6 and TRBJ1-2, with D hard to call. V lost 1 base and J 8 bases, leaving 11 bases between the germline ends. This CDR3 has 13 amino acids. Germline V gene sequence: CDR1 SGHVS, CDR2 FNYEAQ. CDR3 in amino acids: CASSLGAGRGYTF. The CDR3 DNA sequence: TGTGCCAGCAGCTTAGGGGCCGGACGGGGCTACACCTTC.

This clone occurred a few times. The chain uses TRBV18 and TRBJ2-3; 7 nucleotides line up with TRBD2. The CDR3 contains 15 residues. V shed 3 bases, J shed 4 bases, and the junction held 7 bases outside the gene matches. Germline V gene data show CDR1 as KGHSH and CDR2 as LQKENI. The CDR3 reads CASSPQRGGSDTQYF. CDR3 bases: TGTGCCAGCTCACCCCAACGGGGAGGGTCAGATACGCAGTATTTT.

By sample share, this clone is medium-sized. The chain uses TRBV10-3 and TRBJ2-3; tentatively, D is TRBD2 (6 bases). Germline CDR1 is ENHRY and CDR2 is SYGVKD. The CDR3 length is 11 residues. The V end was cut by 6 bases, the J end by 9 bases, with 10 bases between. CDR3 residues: CAIRGEETQYF. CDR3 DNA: TGTGCCATCAGAGGGGAGGAAACGCAGTATTTT.

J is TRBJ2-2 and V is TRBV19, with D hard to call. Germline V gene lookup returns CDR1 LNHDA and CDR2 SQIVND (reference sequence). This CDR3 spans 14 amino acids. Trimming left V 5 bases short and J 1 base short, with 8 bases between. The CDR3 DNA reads TGTGCCAGTAGTGTCGTGGGGAACACCGGGGAGCTGTTTTTT. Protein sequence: CASSVVGNTGELFF.

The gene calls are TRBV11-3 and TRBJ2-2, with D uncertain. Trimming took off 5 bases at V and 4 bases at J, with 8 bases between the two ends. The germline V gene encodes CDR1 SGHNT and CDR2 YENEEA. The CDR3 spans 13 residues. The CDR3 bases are TGTGCCAGCAGCATAATTGGCACCGGGGAGCTGTTTTTT. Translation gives CASSIIGTGELFF.

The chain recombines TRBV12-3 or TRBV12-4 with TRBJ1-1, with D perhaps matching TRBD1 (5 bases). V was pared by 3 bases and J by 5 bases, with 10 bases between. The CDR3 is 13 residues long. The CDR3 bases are TGTGCCAGCAGTTTGAAAGGGGCAACTGAAGCTTTCTTT. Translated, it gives CASSLKGATEAFF.

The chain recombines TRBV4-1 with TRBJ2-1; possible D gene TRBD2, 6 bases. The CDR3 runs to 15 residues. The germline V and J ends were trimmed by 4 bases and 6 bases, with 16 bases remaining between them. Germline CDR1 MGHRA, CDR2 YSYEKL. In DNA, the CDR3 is TGCGCCAGCAGCCTTCAACCGGGACTGCGCAATGAGCAGTTCTTC. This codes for CASSLQPGLRNEQFF.

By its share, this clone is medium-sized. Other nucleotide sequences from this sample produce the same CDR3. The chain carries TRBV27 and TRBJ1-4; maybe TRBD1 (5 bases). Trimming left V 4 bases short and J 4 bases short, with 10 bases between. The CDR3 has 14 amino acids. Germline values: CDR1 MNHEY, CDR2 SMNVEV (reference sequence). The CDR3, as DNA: TGTGCCAGCAGTTCCGGGACTGTTAATGAAAAACTGTTTTTT. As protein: CASSSGTVNEKLFF.

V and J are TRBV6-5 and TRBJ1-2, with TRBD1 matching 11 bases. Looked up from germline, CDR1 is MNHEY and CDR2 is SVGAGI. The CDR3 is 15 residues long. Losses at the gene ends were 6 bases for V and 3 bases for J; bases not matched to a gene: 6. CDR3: CASSGQGARDYGYTF. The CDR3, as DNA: TGTGCCAGCAGCGGACAGGGGGCGAGGGACTATGGCTACACCTTC.

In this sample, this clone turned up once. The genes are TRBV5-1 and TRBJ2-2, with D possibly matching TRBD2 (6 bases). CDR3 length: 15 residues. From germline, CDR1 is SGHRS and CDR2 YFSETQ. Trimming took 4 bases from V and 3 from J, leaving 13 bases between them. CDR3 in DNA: TGCGCCAGCAGCCGCCGGGGAGGAGACACCGGGGAGCTGTTTTTT. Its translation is CASSRRGGDTGELFF.

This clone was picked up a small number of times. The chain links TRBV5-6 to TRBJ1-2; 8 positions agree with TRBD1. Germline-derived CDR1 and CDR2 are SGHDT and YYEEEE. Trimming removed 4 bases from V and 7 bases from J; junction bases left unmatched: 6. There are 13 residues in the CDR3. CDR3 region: CASSPPDRGGYTF. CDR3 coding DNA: TGTGCCAGCAGCCCTCCTGACAGGGGTGGCTACACCTTC.

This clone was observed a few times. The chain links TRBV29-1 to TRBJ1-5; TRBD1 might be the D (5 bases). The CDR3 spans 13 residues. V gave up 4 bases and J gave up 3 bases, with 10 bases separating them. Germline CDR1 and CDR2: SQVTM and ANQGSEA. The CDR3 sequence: CSVVEDNNQPQHF. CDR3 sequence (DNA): TGCAGCGTTGTCGAGGACAACAATCAGCCCCAGCATTTT.

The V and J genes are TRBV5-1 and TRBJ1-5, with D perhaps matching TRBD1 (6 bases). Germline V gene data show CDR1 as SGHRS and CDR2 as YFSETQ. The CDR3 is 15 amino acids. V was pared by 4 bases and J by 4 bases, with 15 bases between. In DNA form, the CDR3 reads TGCGCCAGCAGCGAGGGGACAAGGGATAATCAGCCCCAGCATTTT. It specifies CASSEGTRDNQPQHF.

The CDR3 here is CATSRDSGRGNTGELFF. CDR3 DNA sequence: TGTGCCACCAGCAGAGATTCGGGCAGGGGGAACACCGGGGAGCTGTTTTTT. The V call is TRBV15, the J call TRBJ2-2, with D perhaps TRBD1 (6 bases). Per the germline V gene, CDR1 is LNHNV and CDR2 is YYDKDF (reference sequence). This CDR3 is built from 17 residues. V dropped 0 bases and J dropped 1 base, with 12 bases sitting between them.

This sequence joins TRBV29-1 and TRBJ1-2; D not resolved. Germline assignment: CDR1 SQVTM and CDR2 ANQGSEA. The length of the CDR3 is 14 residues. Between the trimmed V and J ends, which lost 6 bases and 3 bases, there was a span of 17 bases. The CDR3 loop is CSVDRPDRDYGYTF. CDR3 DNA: TGCAGCGTGGACCGACCGGACCGGGACTATGGCTACACCTTC.

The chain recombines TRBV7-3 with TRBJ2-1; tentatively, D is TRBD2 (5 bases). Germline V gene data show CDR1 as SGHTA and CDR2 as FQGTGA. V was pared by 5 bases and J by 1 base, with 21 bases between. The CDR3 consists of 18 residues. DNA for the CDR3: TGTGCCAGCAGCCCAAAGGGATTGCGGGTAGGTTCCTACAATGAGCAGTTCTTC. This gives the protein CASSPKGLRVGSYNEQFF.

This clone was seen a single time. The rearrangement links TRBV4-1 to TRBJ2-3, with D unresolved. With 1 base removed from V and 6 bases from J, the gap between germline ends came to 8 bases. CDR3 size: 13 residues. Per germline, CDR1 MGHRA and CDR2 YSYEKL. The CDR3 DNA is TGCGCCAGCAGCCAAGGGGTGAGGGATACGCAGTATTTT. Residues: CASSQGVRDTQYF.

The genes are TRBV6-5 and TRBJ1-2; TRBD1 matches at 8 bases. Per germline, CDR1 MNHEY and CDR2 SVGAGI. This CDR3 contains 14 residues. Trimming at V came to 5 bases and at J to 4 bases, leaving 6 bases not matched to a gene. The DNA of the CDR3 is TGTGCCAGCAGTCGACAAGGGACAGGCTATGGCTACACCTTC. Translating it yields CASSRQGTGYGYTF.

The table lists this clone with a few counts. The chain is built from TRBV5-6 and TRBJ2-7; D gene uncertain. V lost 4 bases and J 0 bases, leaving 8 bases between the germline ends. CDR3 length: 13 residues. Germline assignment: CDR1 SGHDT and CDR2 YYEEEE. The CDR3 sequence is CASSTGSSYEQYF. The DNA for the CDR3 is TGTGCCAGCAGCACCGGGTCCTCCTACGAGCAGTACTTC.

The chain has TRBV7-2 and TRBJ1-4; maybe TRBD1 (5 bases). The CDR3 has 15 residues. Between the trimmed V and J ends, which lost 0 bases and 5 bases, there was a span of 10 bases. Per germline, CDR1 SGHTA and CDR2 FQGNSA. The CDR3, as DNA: TGTGCCAGCAGCTTAGCGGGGCGGGGCAATGAAAAACTGTTTTTT. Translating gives CASSLAGRGNEKLFF.

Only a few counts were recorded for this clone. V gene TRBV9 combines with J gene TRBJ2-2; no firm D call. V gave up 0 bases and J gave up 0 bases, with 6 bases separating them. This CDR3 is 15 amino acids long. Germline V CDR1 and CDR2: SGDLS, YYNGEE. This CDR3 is CASSVDRPNTGELFF. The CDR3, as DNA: TGTGCCAGCAGCGTAGATCGGCCGAACACCGGGGAGCTGTTTTTT.

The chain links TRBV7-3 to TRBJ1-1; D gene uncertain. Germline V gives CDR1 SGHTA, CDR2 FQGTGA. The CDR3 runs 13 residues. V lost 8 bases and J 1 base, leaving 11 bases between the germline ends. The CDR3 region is CASRLTPNTEAFF. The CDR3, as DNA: TGTGCCAGCCGGCTGACACCGAACACTGAAGCTTTCTTT.

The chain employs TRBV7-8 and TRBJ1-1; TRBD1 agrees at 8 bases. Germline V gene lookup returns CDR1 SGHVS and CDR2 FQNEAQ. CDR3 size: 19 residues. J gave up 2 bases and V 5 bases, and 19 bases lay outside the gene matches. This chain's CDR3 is CASSPRTGTNRKINTEAFF. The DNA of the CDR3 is TGTGCCAGCAGCCCGAGGACAGGGACCAACAGAAAAATTAACACTGAAGCTTTCTTT.

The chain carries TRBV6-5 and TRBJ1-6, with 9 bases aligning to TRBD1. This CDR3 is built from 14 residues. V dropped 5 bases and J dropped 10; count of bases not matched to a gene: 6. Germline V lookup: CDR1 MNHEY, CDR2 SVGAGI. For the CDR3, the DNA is TGTGCCAGCAGTAAAAACAGGGGGCACTCACCCCTCCACTTT. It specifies CASSKNRGHSPLHF.